The 32 T cell receptor beta chains listed next were all sequenced from one sample in a study of T cells in Graves' hyperthyroidism and ophthalmopathy (dated by TCRdb to the late 2010s). The library relied on multiplex PCR. The sample was run on an Illumina HiSeq 2000. TCR beta CDR3 regions were amplified from RNA transcripts. For the first round of RT-PCR on the TCR CDR3, the HTBI primer set was used together with the Qiagen OneStep RT-PCR kit. Using fastp at Q25 and MiXCR, TCRdb reprocessed the public reads and kept productive beta chains. Rows with one shared CDR3 protein collapse into an entry with the most common genes and DNA. In all, the sample holds 380,000 or so distinct CDR3 sequences, and 15% to 20% of those were seen once. The ten largest clones represent about 3.7% of the sample. The specimen sequenced was blood. All receptors come from a woman aged 18-29 years with Graves' hyperthyroidism.

This clonotype was counted at least ten times. The CDR3 bases are TGTGCCAGCAGTTACTCGGTGAATGAAGCTTTCTTT. This gives the protein CASSYSVNEAFF. The genes are TRBV6-5 and TRBJ1-1; D is ambiguous. The CDR3 has 12 amino acids. The germline CDR1 and CDR2 sequences are MNHEY and SVGAGI. Trimming stripped 0 bases from V and 7 bases from J, with 6 bases between.

This clonotype was detected many times. V gene TRBV5-8 combines with J gene TRBJ1-2; TRBD1 aligns across 9 bases. This CDR3 is built from 13 residues. V gave up 6 bases and J gave up 6 bases; unmatched junction bases: 6. Germline V lookup: CDR1 SGHTS, CDR2 YDEGEE. The CDR3 protein is CASTLDRGDGYTF. The CDR3 bases are TGTGCCAGCACATTGGACAGGGGTGATGGCTACACCTTC.

The chain combines TRBV7-9 with TRBJ1-2; D remains unclear. The CDR3 runs 12 residues. Trimming removed 7 bases from V and 6 bases from J, with 12 bases in between. CDR1 is SEHNR, CDR2 FQNEAQ, per germline (reference sequence). The CDR3: CASTLIKDGYTF. CDR3 nucleotides: TGTGCCAGCACCCTCATTAAGGATGGCTACACCTTC. Drawing the rest from reference TRBV7-9 and TRBJ1-2, the complete variable domain is DTGVSQNPRHKITKRGQNVTFRCDPISEHNRLYWYRQTLGQGPEFLTYFQNEAQLEKSRLLSDRFSAERPKGSFSTLEIQRTEQGDSAMYLCASTLIKDGYTFGSGTRLTVV.

This clonotype showed up many times. This rearrangement joins TRBV11-3 to TRBJ1-1, with D perhaps matching TRBD1 (6 bases). CDR3 length: 14 residues. Between the trimmed V and J ends, which lost 3 bases and 0 bases, there was a span of 8 bases. Germline assignment: CDR1 SGHNT and CDR2 YENEEA. CDR3 nucleotides: TGTGCCAGCAGCTTGGACAGCATGAACACTGAAGCTTTCTTT. Amino acids: CASSLDSMNTEAFF.

The V call is TRBV7-8, the J call TRBJ1-1; 7 bases match TRBD1. The CDR3 runs to 16 residues. The J segment lost 1 base and the V segment lost 1 base, leaving 6 bases of the junction unmatched. Germline V gene data show CDR1 as SGHVS and CDR2 as FQNEAQ. The CDR3: CASSLDRQGENTEAFF. The CDR3 DNA follows: TGTGCCAGCAGCTTAGACCGACAGGGCGAGAACACTGAAGCTTTCTTT.

The table lists this clonotype with many counts. The gene calls are TRBV5-1 and TRBJ1-1, with D hard to call. Germline V gives CDR1 SGHRS, CDR2 YFSETQ. V was shortened by 0 bases and J by 3 bases, with 12 bases between the two germline ends. The CDR3 length is 15 residues. As DNA, the CDR3 is TGCGCCAGCAGCTTGGTTGCGGTCGGGGACACTGAAGCTTTCTTT. Translation: CASSLVAVGDTEAFF.

This clonotype was observed at least ten times. V usage is TRBV25-1 and J usage is TRBJ1-1; D is ambiguous. The CDR3 covers 13 residues. V was pared by 2 bases and J by 2 bases, with 6 bases between. Germline V gene sequence: CDR1 MGHDK, CDR2 SYGVNS. This chain's CDR3 is CASSEQENTEAFF. CDR3 coding DNA: TGTGCCAGCAGTGAACAGGAAAACACTGAAGCTTTCTTT.

There are many counts of this clonotype. The genes are TRBV2 and TRBJ1-1, with a possible D match to TRBD1 (5 bases). Germline V gene sequence: CDR1 SNHLY, CDR2 FYNNEI. Trimming removed 1 base at V and 1 base at J, with 10 bases between. The CDR3 totals 15 residues. CDR3 DNA: TGTGCCAGCAGTGAAGGGAGGGGACGGAACACTGAAGCTTTCTTT. This gives the protein CASSEGRGRNTEAFF. Complete variable domain (other parts from reference TRBV2 and TRBJ1-1): EPEVTQTPSHQVTQMGQEVILRCVPISNHLYFYWYRQILGQKVEFLVSFYNNEISEKSEIFDDQFSVERPDGSNFTLKIRSTKLEDSAMYFCASSEGRGRNTEAFFGQGTRLTVV.

This clonotype occurred many times. The V gene is TRBV7-2, the J gene TRBJ1-2; TRBD1 matches 8 bases. The CDR3 loop spans 15 amino acids. V trimming: 4 bases; J trimming: 7 bases; junction bases outside the gene matches: 11. CDR1 is SGHTA, CDR2 FQGNSA, per germline. The CDR3 bases are TGTGCCAGCAGCTCCCCACAGGGGGTCAAATTTGGCTACACCTTC. It yields the protein CASSSPQGVKFGYTF.

This clonotype was seen many times. V and J are TRBV12-3 or TRBV12-4 and TRBJ1-2; 8 bases agree with TRBD1. The CDR3 has 16 amino acids. Trimming at V came to 6 bases and at J to 4 bases, leaving 13 bases not matched to a gene. CDR3 amino acids: CASSLTGAVYLYGYTF. In DNA form, the CDR3 reads TGTGCCAGCAGCCTGACAGGGGCGGTCTATCTCTATGGCTACACCTTC.

This clonotype was detected many times. The chain recombines TRBV12-3 or TRBV12-4 with TRBJ2-2; D gene unclear. The CDR3 spans 14 residues. V gave up 3 bases and J gave up 6 bases, with 11 bases separating them. The CDR3 loop reads CASSLVLRAGELFF. The CDR3 region has the DNA TGTGCCAGCAGTTTGGTCCTCCGGGCCGGGGAGCTGTTTTTT.

The table lists this clonotype with many counts. The chain employs TRBV6-1 and TRBJ1-1; D is unclear. Between the trimmed V and J ends, which lost 7 bases and 1 base, there was a span of 7 bases. In germline, CDR1 is MNHNS, CDR2 SASEGT. The CDR3 length is 12 residues. The CDR3 is CASIARNTEAFF. Here the CDR3 DNA reads TGTGCCAGCATAGCGAGGAACACTGAAGCTTTCTTT.

The table lists this clonotype with many counts. V and J are TRBV2 and TRBJ2-5, with 8 bases that match TRBD2. V shed 0 bases and J 4 bases; nucleotides not matched to a gene: 4. Germline values: CDR1 SNHLY, CDR2 FYNNEI. This CDR3 is 15 amino acids long. For the CDR3, the DNA is TGTGCCAGCAGTGAAGCCAGGACTAGCATAGAGACCCAGTACTTC. It translates to CASSEARTSIETQYF.

The chain uses TRBV20-1 and TRBJ2-5; a weak D match, TRBD2 (7 bases). The V and J ends lost 1 base and 4 bases respectively, with 13 bases between them. The germline gives CDR1 DFQATT, CDR2 SNEGSKA (reference sequence). There are 14 residues in the CDR3. In DNA, the CDR3 is TGCAGTGCTAGAGTGGGGGGGGCCCGAGAGACCCAGTACTTC. The encoded protein is CSARVGGARETQYF.

This clonotype was observed at least ten times. The chain links TRBV19 to TRBJ2-2; 8 nucleotides align to TRBD1. Germline V gives CDR1 LNHDA, CDR2 SQIVND (reference sequence). This CDR3 is 15 amino acids long. The trim removed 6 bases at V and 0 bases at J, leaving 3 bases unmatched. The CDR3 is CASSRGPSNTGELFF. The CDR3 DNA sequence: TGTGCCAGTAGCAGGGGGCCCTCGAACACCGGGGAGCTGTTTTTT.

This clonotype has at least ten counts. The chain is built from TRBV19 and TRBJ1-1, with 7 bases identical to TRBD1. The germline gives CDR1 LNHDA, CDR2 SQIVND (reference sequence). Trimming took 7 bases from V and 1 from J; bases not matched to a gene: 9. The CDR3 totals 15 residues. The CDR3 DNA sequence: TGTGCCAGTACATGGGACAGTTCAACGAACACTGAAGCTTTCTTT. Amino acid sequence: CASTWDSSTNTEAFF.

This clonotype was recorded at least ten times. V gene TRBV6-2 or TRBV6-3 combines with J gene TRBJ1-2; no clear D. There are 12 residues in the CDR3. Trimming removed 6 bases at V and 8 bases at J, with 13 bases between. Germline V gene sequence: CDR1 MNHEY, CDR2 SVGEGT. CDR3 residues: CASRLVTEGYTF. The CDR3 DNA sequence: TGTGCCAGCAGACTCGTTACTGAAGGCTACACCTTC.

This clonotype was recorded at least ten times. The V gene is TRBV5-1, the J gene TRBJ2-7; tentatively, D is TRBD1 or TRBD2 (5 bases each). CDR3 length: 12 amino acids. The V end was cut by 1 base, the J end by 9 bases, with 11 bases between. CDR1 is SGHRS and CDR2 is YFSETQ in the germline V gene. The CDR3 sequence is CASSLFGDGQYF. The CDR3, as DNA: TGCGCCAGCAGCTTGTTCGGGGACGGGCAGTACTTC.

At least ten counts were recorded for this clonotype. V and J are TRBV7-8 and TRBJ1-5, with 8 bases lining up with TRBD1. Germline-derived CDR1 and CDR2 are SGHVS and FQNEAQ. V was clipped by 4 bases and J by 4 bases; unmatched bases: 9. This CDR3 is built from 16 residues. In DNA, the CDR3 is TGTGCCAGCAGCTGGACAGGGCTGGTGGGAAATCAGCCCCAGCATTTT. Translated: CASSWTGLVGNQPQHF.

This clonotype was recorded many times. The rearrangement joins TRBV27 to TRBJ2-7; D gene uncertain. The length of the CDR3 is 11 residues. Germline V lookup: CDR1 MNHEY, CDR2 SMNVEV (reference sequence). Trimming took off 6 bases at V and 5 bases at J, with 8 bases between the two ends. CDR3 residues: CASSRGHEQYF. DNA of the CDR3: TGTGCCAGCAGCCGCGGTCACGAGCAGTACTTC.

The genes are TRBV4-1 and TRBJ1-1; no clear D. The germline CDR1 and CDR2 sequences are MGHRA and YSYEKL. The length of the CDR3 is 13 residues. Trimming cost V 2 bases and J 10 bases, with 14 bases left between them. The CDR3 here is CASSQPVGPPAFF. CDR3 nucleotide sequence: TGCGCCAGCAGCCAACCCGTCGGCCCCCCAGCTTTCTTT.

The gene calls are TRBV7-8 and TRBJ2-7; D is perhaps TRBD1 (6 bases). The germline V and J ends were trimmed by 0 bases and 5 bases, with 14 bases remaining between them. CDR3 length equals 15 residues. The germline CDR1 and CDR2 sequences are SGHVS and FQNEAQ. The chain's CDR3 is CASSLAGPRQDEQYF. The CDR3 DNA reads as TGTGCCAGCAGCTTAGCAGGACCCCGACAGGACGAGCAGTACTTC.

In its sample, this clonotype was seen many times. The chain has TRBV6-1 and TRBJ1-1; D remains ambiguous. The CDR3 is 10 amino acids. V was clipped by 7 bases and J by 3 bases, with 3 bases between them. Germline CDR1 and CDR2: MNHNS and SASEGT. This CDR3 reads CASTYTEAFF. The CDR3 nucleotides are TGTGCCAGCACCTACACTGAAGCTTTCTTT.

This clonotype was recorded many times. The V gene is TRBV29-1, the J gene TRBJ2-5; 16 nucleotides match TRBD2. The CDR3 has 19 amino acids. V lost 6 bases to trimming and J lost 7 bases; unmatched junction nucleotides: 20. CDR1 and CDR2 from the germline V gene are SQVTM and ANQGSEA. This CDR3 is CSVDPGTSGGGFVLGTQYF. CDR3 in DNA: TGCAGCGTCGACCCCGGGACTAGCGGGGGGGGATTTGTGTTAGGGACCCAGTACTTC.

The sample holds many counts of this clonotype. The rearrangement joins TRBV12-5 to TRBJ1-5; no clear D. V was cut by 4 bases and J by 0 bases, with 16 bases left in between. The CDR3 extends over 17 amino acids. Germline CDR1 LGHNT, CDR2 FRNRAP. CDR3 residues: CASGWLTGFDSNQPQHF. In nucleotides, the CDR3 is TGTGCTAGTGGTTGGCTGACGGGGTTCGATAGCAATCAGCCCCAGCATTTT.

The chain employs TRBV4-1 and TRBJ1-5; D unclear. The germline gives CDR1 MGHRA, CDR2 YSYEKL. The V and J ends lost 0 bases and 5 bases respectively, with 14 bases between them. The CDR3 is 16 residues long. The DNA of the CDR3 is TGCGCCAGCAGCCAAGACGAGCGGGATTATTATCAGCCCCAGCATTTT. Translated: CASSQDERDYYQPQHF.

The rearrangement joins TRBV6-1 to TRBJ1-5; D is unclear. The CDR3 spans 13 residues. The germline V and J ends were trimmed by 4 bases and 3 bases, with 7 bases remaining between them. Germline V gene data show CDR1 as MNHNS and CDR2 as SASEGT. The CDR3 DNA reads TGTGCCAGCAGTGCGGACCTCAATCAGCCCCAGCATTTT. Amino acids: CASSADLNQPQHF.

This clonotype has at least ten counts. The chain has TRBV13 and TRBJ2-5; 9 bases are a match to TRBD2. Trimming cost V 4 bases and J 1 base; bases outside gene matches: 16. This CDR3 is 19 amino acids long. From germline, CDR1 is PRHDT and CDR2 FYEKMQ (reference sequence). CDR3 region: CASSSPWVAGDNFQETQYF. DNA for the CDR3: TGTGCCAGCAGCTCACCGTGGGTAGCGGGGGACAATTTCCAAGAGACCCAGTACTTC.

This clonotype appeared many times. This chain's CDR3 is CASSLEGGAYYEQYF. CDR3 bases: TGCGCCAGCAGCTTGGAGGGGGGGGCCTACTACGAGCAGTACTTC. J is TRBJ2-7 and V is TRBV5-1; D perhaps matches TRBD2 (7 bases). This CDR3 is 15 amino acids long. With 0 bases removed from V and 3 bases from J, the gap between germline ends came to 13 bases. CDR1 is SGHRS, CDR2 YFSETQ, per germline.

This clonotype was detected ten times or more. The gene calls are TRBV5-1 and TRBJ1-2; 12 nucleotides line up with TRBD1. Germline-derived CDR1 and CDR2 are SGHRS and YFSETQ. Germline trimming cut 4 bases from V and 8 bases from J; bases unmatched to any gene: 12. CDR3 size: 16 residues. Here the CDR3 reads CASSLGTGGAPVGYTF. The DNA of the CDR3 is TGCGCCAGCAGCCTCGGGACAGGGGGCGCGCCGGTCGGCTACACCTTC.

This clonotype has only one observation. This chain links TRBV7-8 with TRBJ1-5; D is perhaps TRBD1 (5 bases). The V end was cut by 5 bases, the J end by 0 bases, with 11 bases between. The length of the CDR3 is 15 residues. The germline V gene has CDR1 SGHVS and CDR2 FQNEAQ. The CDR3: CASSPRQHSNQPQHF. The CDR3 DNA reads as TGTGCCAGCAGCCCTCGACAGCATAGCAATCAGCCCCAGCATTTT. The full variable domain, with the rest looked up from reference TRBV7-8 and TRBJ1-5, is GAGVSQSPRYKVAKRGQDVALRCDPISGHVSLFWYQQALGQGPEFLTYFQNEAQLDKSGLPSDRFFAERPEGSVSTLKIQRTQQEDSAVYLCASSPRQHSNQPQHFGDGTRLSIL.

This chain connects TRBV7-2 to TRBJ1-2, with TRBD1 as a possible D gene (5 bases). From germline, CDR1 is SGHTA and CDR2 FQGNSA. The CDR3 is 13 residues long. Trimming removed 5 bases from V and 6 bases from J, with 13 bases in between. CDR3 in amino acids: CASSQYLGDGYTF. In nucleotides, the CDR3 is TGTGCCAGCAGCCAGTATCTAGGGGATGGCTACACCTTC. Full variable domain (remainder filled in from reference TRBV7-2 and TRBJ1-2): GAGVSQSPSNKVTEKGKDVELRCDPISGHTALYWYRQSLGQGLEFLIYFQGNSAPDKSGLPSDRFSAERTGGSVSTLTIQRTQQEDSAVYLCASSQYLGDGYTFGSGTRLTVV.